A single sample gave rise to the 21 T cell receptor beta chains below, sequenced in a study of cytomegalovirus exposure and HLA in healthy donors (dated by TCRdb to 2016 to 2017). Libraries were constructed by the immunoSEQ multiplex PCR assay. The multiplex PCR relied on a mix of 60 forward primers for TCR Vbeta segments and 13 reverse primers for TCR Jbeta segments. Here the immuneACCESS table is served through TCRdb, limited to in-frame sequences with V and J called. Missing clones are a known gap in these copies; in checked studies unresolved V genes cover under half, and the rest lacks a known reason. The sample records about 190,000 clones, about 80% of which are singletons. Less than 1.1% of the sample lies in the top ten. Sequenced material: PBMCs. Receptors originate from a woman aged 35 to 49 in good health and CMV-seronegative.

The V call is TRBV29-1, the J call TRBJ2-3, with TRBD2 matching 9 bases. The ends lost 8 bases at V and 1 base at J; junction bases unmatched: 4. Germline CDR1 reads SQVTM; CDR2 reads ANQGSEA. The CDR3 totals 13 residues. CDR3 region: CSPGLAGTDTQYF. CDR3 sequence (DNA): TGCAGCCCGGGACTAGCCGGCACAGATACGCAGTATTTT.

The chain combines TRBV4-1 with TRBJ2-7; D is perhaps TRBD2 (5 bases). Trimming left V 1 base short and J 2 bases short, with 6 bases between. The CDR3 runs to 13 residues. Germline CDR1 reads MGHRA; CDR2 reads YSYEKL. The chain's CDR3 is CASSQAGTYEQYF. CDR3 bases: TGCGCCAGCAGCCAAGCGGGGACCTACGAGCAGTACTTC.

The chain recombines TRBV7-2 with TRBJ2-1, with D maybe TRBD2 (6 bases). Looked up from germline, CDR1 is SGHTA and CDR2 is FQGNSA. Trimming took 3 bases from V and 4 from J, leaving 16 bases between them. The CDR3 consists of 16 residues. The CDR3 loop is CASSFLKRAGYNEQFF. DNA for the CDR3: TGTGCCAGCAGCTTCCTAAAGCGGGCGGGGTACAATGAGCAGTTCTTC. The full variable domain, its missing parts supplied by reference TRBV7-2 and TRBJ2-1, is GAGVSQSPSNKVTEKGKDVELRCDPISGHTALYWYRQSLGQGLEFLIYFQGNSAPDKSGLPSDRFSAERTGGSVSTLTIQRTQQEDSAVYLCASSFLKRAGYNEQFFGPGTRLTVL.

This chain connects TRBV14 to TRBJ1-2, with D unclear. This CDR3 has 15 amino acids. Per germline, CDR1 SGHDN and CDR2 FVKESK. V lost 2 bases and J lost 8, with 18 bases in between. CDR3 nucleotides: TGTGCCAGCAGCCAACTAAACACCGCCGAGGGAGGCTACACCTTC. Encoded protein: CASSQLNTAEGGYTF.

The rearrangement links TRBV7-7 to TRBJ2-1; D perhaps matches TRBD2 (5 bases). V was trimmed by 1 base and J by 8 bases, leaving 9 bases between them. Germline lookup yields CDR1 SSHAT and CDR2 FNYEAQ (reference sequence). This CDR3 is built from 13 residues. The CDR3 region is CASSLVPRDEQFF. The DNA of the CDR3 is TGTGCCAGCAGCTTAGTCCCGCGGGATGAGCAGTTCTTC.

The CDR3 sequence: CSVVYRVSAFF. The CDR3 DNA is TGCAGCGTAGTATACAGGGTCTCAGCTTTCTTT. The chain is built from TRBV29-1 and TRBJ1-1, with D tentatively TRBD1 (6 bases). Deletions cut 6 bases from V and 10 bases from J, with 15 bases between. Germline V gives CDR1 SQVTM, CDR2 ANQGSEA. CDR3 length: 11 residues.

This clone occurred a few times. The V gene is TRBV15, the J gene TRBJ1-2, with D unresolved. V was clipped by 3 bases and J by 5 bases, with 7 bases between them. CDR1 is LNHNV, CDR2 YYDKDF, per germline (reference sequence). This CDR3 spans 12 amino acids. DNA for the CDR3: TGTGCCACCAGCAGGGACTGGTATGGCTACACCTTC. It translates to CATSRDWYGYTF.

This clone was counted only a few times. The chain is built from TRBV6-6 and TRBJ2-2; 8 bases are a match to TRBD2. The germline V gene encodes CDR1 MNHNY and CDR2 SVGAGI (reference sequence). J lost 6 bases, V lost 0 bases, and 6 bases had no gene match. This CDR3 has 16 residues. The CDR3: CASSYSKALAAGELFF. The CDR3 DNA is TGTGCCAGCAGTTACTCGAAGGCACTAGCGGCCGGGGAGCTGTTTTTT.

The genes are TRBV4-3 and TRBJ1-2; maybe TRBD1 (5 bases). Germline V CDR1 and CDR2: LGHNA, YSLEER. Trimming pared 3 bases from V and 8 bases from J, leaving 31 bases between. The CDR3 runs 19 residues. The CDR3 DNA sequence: TGCGCCAGCAGCCAGTTCGTTGTCAGGGCCTCGCTCGGATGGCTCGGCTACACCTTC. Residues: CASSQFVVRASLGWLGYTF.

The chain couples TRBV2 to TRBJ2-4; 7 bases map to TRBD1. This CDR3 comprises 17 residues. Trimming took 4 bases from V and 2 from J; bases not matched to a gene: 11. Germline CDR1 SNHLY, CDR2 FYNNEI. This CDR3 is CASSGQQGWSTKNIQYF. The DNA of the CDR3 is TGTGCCAGCAGTGGTCAACAGGGGTGGTCCACCAAAAACATTCAGTACTTC.

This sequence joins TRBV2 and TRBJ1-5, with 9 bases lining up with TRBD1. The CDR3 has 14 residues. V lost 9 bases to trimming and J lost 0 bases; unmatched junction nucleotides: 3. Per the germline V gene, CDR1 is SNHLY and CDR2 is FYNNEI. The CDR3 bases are TGTGCCAGGGGGACAGGGTATAGCAATCAGCCCCAGCATTTT. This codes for CARGTGYSNQPQHF.

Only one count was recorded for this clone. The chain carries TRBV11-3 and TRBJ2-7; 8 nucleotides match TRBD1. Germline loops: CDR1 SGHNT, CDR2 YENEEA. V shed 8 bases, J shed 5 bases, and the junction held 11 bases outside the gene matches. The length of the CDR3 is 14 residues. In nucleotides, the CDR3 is TGTGCCAGCTCGACGGCAGGGGGCCTCGACGAGCAGTACTTC. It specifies CASSTAGGLDEQYF. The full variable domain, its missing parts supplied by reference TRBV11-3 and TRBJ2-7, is EAGVVQSPRYKIIEKKQPVAFWCNPISGHNTLYWYLQNLGQGPELLIRYENEEAVDDSQLPKDRFSAERLKGVDSTLKIQPAELGDSAVYLCASSTAGGLDEQYFGPGTRLTVT.

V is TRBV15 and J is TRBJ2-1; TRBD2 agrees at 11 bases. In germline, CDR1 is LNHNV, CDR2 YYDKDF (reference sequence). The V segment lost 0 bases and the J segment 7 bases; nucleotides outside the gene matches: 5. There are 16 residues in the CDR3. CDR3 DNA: TGTGCCACCAGCAGAGAAGGGACTAGCGGAATTAATGAGCAGTTCTTC. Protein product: CATSREGTSGINEQFF.

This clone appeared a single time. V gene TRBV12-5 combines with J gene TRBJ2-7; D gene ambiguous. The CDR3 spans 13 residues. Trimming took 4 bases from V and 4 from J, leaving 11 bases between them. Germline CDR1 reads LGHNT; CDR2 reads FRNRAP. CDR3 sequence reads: CASGSPNSYEQYF. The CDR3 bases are TGTGCTAGTGGTTCGCCGAACTCTTACGAGCAGTACTTC.

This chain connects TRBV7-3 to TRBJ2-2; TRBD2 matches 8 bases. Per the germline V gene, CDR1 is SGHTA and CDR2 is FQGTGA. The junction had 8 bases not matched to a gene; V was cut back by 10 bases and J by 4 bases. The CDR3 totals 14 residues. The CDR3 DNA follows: TGTGCCACCGCTAGCGGGCTAGGCACCGGGGAGCTGTTTTTT. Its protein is CATASGLGTGELFF.

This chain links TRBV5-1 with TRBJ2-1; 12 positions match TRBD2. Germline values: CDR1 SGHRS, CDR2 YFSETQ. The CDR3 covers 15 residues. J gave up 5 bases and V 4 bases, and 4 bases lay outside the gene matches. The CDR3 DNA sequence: TGCGCCAGCAGCCTTCGGACTAGCGGGGACAATGAGCAGTTCTTC. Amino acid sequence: CASSLRTSGDNEQFF.

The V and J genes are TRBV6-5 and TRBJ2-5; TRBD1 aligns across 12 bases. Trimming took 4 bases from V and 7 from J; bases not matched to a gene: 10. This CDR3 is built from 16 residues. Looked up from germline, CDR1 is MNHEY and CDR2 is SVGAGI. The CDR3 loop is CASSFRDRGLLRTQYF. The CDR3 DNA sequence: TGTGCCAGCAGTTTCCGGGACAGGGGGCTCCTGCGGACCCAGTACTTC.

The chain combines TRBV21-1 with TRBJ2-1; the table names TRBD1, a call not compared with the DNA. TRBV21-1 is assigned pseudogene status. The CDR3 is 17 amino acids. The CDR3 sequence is CASSKFNDSRSYNEQFF. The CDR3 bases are TGTGCCAGCAGCAAATTTAATGACAGTAGGTCCTACAATGAGCAGTTCTTC.

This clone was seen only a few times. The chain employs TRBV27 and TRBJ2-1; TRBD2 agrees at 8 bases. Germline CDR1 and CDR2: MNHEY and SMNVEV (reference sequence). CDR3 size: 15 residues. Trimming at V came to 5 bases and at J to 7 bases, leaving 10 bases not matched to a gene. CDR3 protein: CASSPGGSGENEQFF. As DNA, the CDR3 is TGTGCCAGCAGTCCGGGGGGGAGCGGAGAGAATGAGCAGTTCTTC.

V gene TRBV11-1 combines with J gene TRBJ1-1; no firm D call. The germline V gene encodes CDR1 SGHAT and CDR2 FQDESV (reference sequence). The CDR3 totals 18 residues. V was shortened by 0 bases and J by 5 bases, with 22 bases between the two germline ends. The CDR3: CASSLASLQTAGRTEAFF. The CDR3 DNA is TGTGCCAGCAGCTTAGCTTCCCTACAGACGGCAGGAAGAACTGAAGCTTTCTTT.

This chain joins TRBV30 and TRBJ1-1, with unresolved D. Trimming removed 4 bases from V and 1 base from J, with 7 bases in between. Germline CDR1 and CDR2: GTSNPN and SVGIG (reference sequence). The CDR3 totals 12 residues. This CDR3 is CAWNEGNTEAFF. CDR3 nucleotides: TGTGCCTGGAATGAGGGGAACACTGAAGCTTTCTTT.